Listed below are T cell receptor beta chains from one sample, sequenced in a study of technical replicates of blood from a few donors. Here immunoSEQ multiplex PCR was the method, and the copy in TCRdb shows in-frame clones only, minus some. The sample carries about 88,000 clones, approximately 95% recorded once. Sequencing used T cells isolated from PBMCs. The receptors shown here come from a human donor in good health. CDR3s include the opening cysteine and the closing phenylalanine or tryptophan. The D gene is left open where the match is weak. For some rows the clone size is stated as once, few or many, or as a class when expanded; others skip it.

CDR3 protein	CDR3 DNA	clone size	V gene	J gene	D gene
CASSLALWRGRIEAFF	TGTGCCAGCAGCTTAGCGTTGTGGAGGGGGCGAATTGAAGCTTTCTTT	once	TRBV7-9	TRBJ1-1	TRBD1
CASSLYGDTIYF	TGTGCCAGCAGTTTATACGGGGACACCATATATTTT	few	TRBV28	TRBJ1-3	.
CASSPKPSGRWYEQYF	TGTGCCAGCAGCCCGAAGCCTTCAGGGCGTTGGTACGAGCAGTACTTC	.	TRBV27	TRBJ2-7	.
CASSLVHSMNTEAFF	TGCGCCAGCAGCTTGGTGCACAGCATGAACACTGAAGCTTTCTTT	.	TRBV5-1	TRBJ1-1	.
CASSLSRPAGGPTLF	TGTGCCAGCAGTTTATCAAGGCCAGCGGGAGGTCCAACACTCTTC	.	TRBV27	TRBJ2-1	TRBD2
CASSQGRTGNNEKLFF	TGCGCCAGCAGCCAAGGCCGGACAGGGAATAATGAAAAACTGTTTTTT	.	TRBV4-3	TRBJ1-4	TRBD1
CASSLPSTGWTGYTF	TGTGCCAGCAGCCTACCATCTACAGGGTGGACTGGCTACACCTTC	.	TRBV5-6	TRBJ1-2	.
CATQLAITDTQYF	TGTGCCACCCAACTAGCGATCACAGATACGCAGTATTTT	.	TRBV15	TRBJ2-3	TRBD2
CSVERTRGTDTQYF	TGCAGCGTTGAGAGGACTAGAGGCACAGATACGCAGTATTTT	.	TRBV29-1	TRBJ2-3	TRBD2
CASSLDREVNEQFF	TGTGCCAGCAGCCTGGACAGGGAGGTCAATGAGCAGTTCTTC	.	TRBV14	TRBJ2-1	TRBD1
CASSGSQTVSFYEQYF	TGTGCCAGCAGCGGGTCCCAGACAGTCTCCTTTTACGAGCAGTACTTC	.	TRBV5-6	TRBJ2-7	.
CASSSWASPNTGELFF	TGTGCCAGCAGTTCTTGGGCTAGCCCGAACACCGGGGAGCTGTTTTTT	.	TRBV28	TRBJ2-2	.